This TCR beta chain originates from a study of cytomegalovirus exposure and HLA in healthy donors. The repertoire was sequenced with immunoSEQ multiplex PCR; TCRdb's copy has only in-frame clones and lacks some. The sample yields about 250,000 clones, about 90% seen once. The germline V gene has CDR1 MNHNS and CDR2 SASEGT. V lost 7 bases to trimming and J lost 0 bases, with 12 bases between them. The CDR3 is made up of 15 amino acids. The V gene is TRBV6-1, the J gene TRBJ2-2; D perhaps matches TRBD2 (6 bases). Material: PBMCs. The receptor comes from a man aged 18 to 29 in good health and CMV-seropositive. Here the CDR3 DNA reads TGTGCCAGCACGCGACTAGACCCGAACACCGGGGAGCTGTTTTTT. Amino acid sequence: CASTRLDPNTGELFF.